Below are 19 T cell receptor beta chains sequenced from a single sample in a study of shared clonotypes between healthy human individuals. Clones were sequenced by immunoSEQ multiplex PCR, and TCRdb holds only the in-frame ones, with some missing. The sample has some 2,000,000 clones; nearly 97% are singletons. Input material: naive CD4+ T cells sorted from blood. Subset in this sample: CD45RA+ positively selected. These receptors were obtained from a man between 18 and 35 years old in good health.

CDR3 region: CASSVKSGGGQETQYF. In nucleotides, the CDR3 is TGTGCCAGCAGTGTTAAAAGCGGGGGAGGGCAAGAGACCCAGTACTTC. The J gene is TRBJ2-5, the V gene TRBV2; 8 bases align to TRBD2. V gave up 4 bases and J gave up 2 bases; unmatched junction bases: 9. Germline V lookup: CDR1 SNHLY, CDR2 FYNNEI. The CDR3 contains 16 residues.

V gene TRBV10-3 combines with J gene TRBJ2-1, with TRBD2 identical over 13 bases. Looked up from germline, CDR1 is ENHRY and CDR2 is SYGVKD. The V gene end was trimmed by 3 bases and the J gene end by 8 bases; junction bases not matched to a gene: 7. This CDR3 contains 16 residues. The CDR3 sequence is CAISDPTSGRGDEQFF. The CDR3 bases are TGTGCCATCAGTGACCCCACTAGCGGGAGGGGTGATGAGCAGTTCTTC.

This clone was counted once. This chain connects TRBV6-4 to TRBJ2-1, with 9 nucleotides matching TRBD2. Germline V gives CDR1 MRHNA, CDR2 SNTAGT. The CDR3 extends over 16 amino acids. J was trimmed by 3 bases and V by 0 bases; bases with no gene match: 3. CDR3 residues: CASSDSASGNYNEQFF. The CDR3 nucleotides are TGTGCCAGCAGTGACTCGGCTAGCGGGAACTACAATGAGCAGTTCTTC.

The J gene is TRBJ1-3, the V gene TRBV19; D remains unclear. The V and J ends lost 7 bases and 4 bases respectively, with 8 bases between them. Germline V CDR1 and CDR2: LNHDA, SQIVND (reference sequence). This CDR3 has 12 amino acids. The CDR3 sequence: CASIGEGNTIYF. CDR3 sequence (DNA): TGTGCCAGTATCGGAGAGGGAAACACCATATATTTT.

Written as DNA, the CDR3 is TGTGCCAGCAGCTTAAAGAGAACAGTGGATCAGGGAAACACCATATATTTT. Its translation is CASSLKRTVDQGNTIYF. The V gene is TRBV7-9, the J gene TRBJ1-3, with D unresolved. Germline V gene data show CDR1 as SEHNR and CDR2 as FQNEAQ (reference sequence). V was clipped by 2 bases and J by 4 bases, with 18 bases between them. The CDR3 is 17 residues long.

Written as DNA, the CDR3 is TGTGCCAGCACCGAGTTCGGCGCCTACAATGAGCAGTTCTTC. Its translation: CASTEFGAYNEQFF. The chain links TRBV28 to TRBJ2-1; D remains unclear. The CDR3 covers 14 residues. Germline assignment: CDR1 MDHEN and CDR2 SYDVKM. The V end lost 7 bases, the J end lost 2 bases, and 12 bases lay between the germline ends.

This clone has more than one count but fewer than ten. The same CDR3 is also encoded by other DNA sequences in this sample. J is TRBJ2-3 and V is TRBV5-4; no reliable D call. Trimming cost V 2 bases and J 0 bases, with 4 bases left between them. The CDR3 covers 13 residues. Germline values: CDR1 SGHNT, CDR2 YYREEE (reference sequence). The CDR3 bases are TGTGCCAGCAGCTTTCCTAGCACAGATACGCAGTATTTT. Encoded protein: CASSFPSTDTQYF.

The chain is built from TRBV4-3 and TRBJ2-7; D tentatively fits TRBD1 or TRBD2 (6 bases each). V was shortened by 0 bases and J by 6 bases, with 12 bases between the two germline ends. The CDR3 consists of 14 residues. Germline V gene data show CDR1 as LGHNA and CDR2 as YSLEER. This CDR3 reads CASSQDGGLGEQYF. As DNA, the CDR3 is TGCGCCAGCAGCCAAGATGGGGGGCTCGGCGAGCAGTACTTC.

In its sample, this clone was seen once. The chain recombines TRBV27 with TRBJ1-4; 11 nucleotides match TRBD1. Losses at the gene ends were 5 bases for V and 8 bases for J; bases not matched to a gene: 7. Germline values: CDR1 MNHEY, CDR2 SMNVEV (reference sequence). This CDR3 region has 15 residues. The CDR3 loop is CASSGGTGGREKLFF. CDR3 DNA: TGTGCCAGCAGTGGCGGGACAGGGGGTAGGGAAAAACTGTTTTTT.

The chain is built from TRBV6-5 and TRBJ2-4, with D maybe TRBD2 (6 bases). The CDR3 sequence is 16 residues long. V was shortened by 2 bases and J by 0 bases, with 11 bases between the two germline ends. The germline V gene encodes CDR1 MNHEY and CDR2 SVGAGI. The CDR3 loop reads CASSYGAGPAKNIQYF. DNA for the CDR3: TGTGCCAGCAGTTACGGTGCGGGGCCAGCCAAAAACATTCAGTACTTC.

Here the CDR3 DNA reads TGTGCCAGCAGTCCTGGGACTAGCATAAAAGAGACCCAGTACTTC. It yields the protein CASSPGTSIKETQYF. V is TRBV5-6 and J is TRBJ2-5; 9 nucleotides match TRBD2. V shed 5 bases and J 3 bases; nucleotides not matched to a gene: 8. The germline CDR1 and CDR2 sequences are SGHDT and YYEEEE. The CDR3 is 15 amino acids.

This clone was seen only once. The chain recombines TRBV7-9 with TRBJ2-1; tentatively, D is TRBD2 (6 bases). Germline CDR1 reads SEHNR; CDR2 reads FQNEAQ (reference sequence). The CDR3 loop spans 15 amino acids. V gave up 3 bases and J gave up 5 bases, with 14 bases separating them. CDR3 region: CASSLELALNNEQFF. DNA of the CDR3: TGTGCCAGCAGCTTGGAACTAGCCCTAAACAATGAGCAGTTCTTC.

The chain has TRBV27 and TRBJ2-7; D might be TRBD1 (5 bases). From germline, CDR1 is MNHEY and CDR2 SMNVEV (reference sequence). CDR3 length equals 13 residues. With 6 bases removed from V and 4 bases from J, the gap between germline ends came to 13 bases. The CDR3 sequence: CASSLLGLYEQYF. The CDR3 DNA reads as TGTGCCAGCAGCCTACTGGGGCTGTACGAGCAGTACTTC.

V gene TRBV6-1 combines with J gene TRBJ1-6; D not resolved. Germline assignment: CDR1 MNHNS and CDR2 SASEGT. V lost 11 bases and J lost 6, with 14 bases in between. The CDR3 sequence is 13 residues long. CDR3 region: CAGEGLSNSPLHF. The DNA for the CDR3 is TGTGCCGGGGAGGGTTTAAGTAATTCACCCCTCCACTTT.

In the case of this clone: Additional DNA sequences in this sample encode the identical CDR3. The V gene is TRBV7-2, the J gene TRBJ2-2; D not certain. CDR3 length: 14 residues. V was pared by 1 base and J by 1 base, with 4 bases between. Germline values: CDR1 SGHTA, CDR2 FQGNSA. CDR3 DNA sequence: TGTGCCAGCAGCTTAGGGTTGAACACCGGGGAGCTGTTTTTT. Protein sequence: CASSLGLNTGELFF.

This clone was detected only once. V is TRBV7-9 and J is TRBJ1-4, with D possibly TRBD1 on 5 matching bases. Between the trimmed V and J ends, which lost 5 bases and 6 bases, there was a span of 19 bases. This CDR3 contains 16 residues. Per germline, CDR1 SEHNR and CDR2 FQNEAQ (reference sequence). Here the CDR3 DNA reads TGTGCCAGCAGCCCTAACTTAAGGGTGGGGGATGAAAAACTGTTTTTT. This codes for CASSPNLRVGDEKLFF. Looking up the rest from reference TRBV7-9 and TRBJ1-4 gives the full variable domain: DTGVSQNPRHKITKRGQNVTFRCDPISEHNRLYWYRQTLGQGPEFLTYFQNEAQLEKSRLLSDRFSAERPKGSFSTLEIQRTEQGDSAMYLCASSPNLRVGDEKLFFGSGTQLSVL.

The chain is built from TRBV15 and TRBJ2-7; 10 bases are a match to TRBD2. The CDR3 is made up of 17 amino acids. CDR1 is LNHNV and CDR2 is YYDKDF in the germline V gene (reference sequence). The V segment lost 1 base and the J segment 2 bases; nucleotides outside the gene matches: 8. This CDR3 reads CATSRAPSGSFTYEQYF. The CDR3 DNA follows: TGTGCCACCAGCAGAGCCCCTAGCGGGAGTTTTACCTACGAGCAGTACTTC.

This rearrangement joins TRBV2 to TRBJ1-6; possible D gene TRBD1, 5 bases. The CDR3 is 14 residues long. From germline, CDR1 is SNHLY and CDR2 FYNNEI. Trimming removed 5 bases at V and 5 bases at J, with 10 bases between. The CDR3 nucleotides are TGTGCCAGCAGTCCCCCGACAGATAATTCACCCCTCCACTTT. As protein: CASSPPTDNSPLHF.

The V gene is TRBV2, the J gene TRBJ2-1; a possible D gene is TRBD2 (6 bases). The CDR3 is 18 amino acids. Germline V gene data show CDR1 as SNHLY and CDR2 as FYNNEI. Trimming cost V 1 base and J 5 bases, with 21 bases left between them. The CDR3 loop reads CASSEVWNFRDSNNEQFF. Here the CDR3 DNA reads TGTGCCAGCAGTGAAGTGTGGAATTTCCGGGACTCGAACAATGAGCAGTTCTTC. The variable domain in full, completed from reference TRBV2 and TRBJ2-1, reads EPEVTQTPSHQVTQMGQEVILRCVPISNHLYFYWYRQILGQKVEFLVSFYNNEISEKSEIFDDQFSVERPDGSNFTLKIRSTKLEDSAMYFCASSEVWNFRDSNNEQFFGPGTRLTVL.